Listed here are 31 T cell receptor beta chains from one sample, sequenced in a study of cytomegalovirus exposure and HLA in healthy donors. The PCR made use of 60 Vbeta and 13 Jbeta primers. The repertoire was sequenced with immunoSEQ multiplex PCR; TCRdb's copy has only in-frame clones and lacks some. Here the sample spans 120,000 or so clones, around 81% being singletons. Sequences were obtained from PBMCs. These TCRs come from a woman between 40 and 55 years old in good health and CMV-seronegative.

CDR3 protein: CASSSDSYFNYGYTF. As DNA, the CDR3 is TGTGCCAGTAGTTCGGACTCATACTTTAACTATGGCTACACCTTC. V is TRBV19 and J is TRBJ1-2; D is uncertain. V was cut by 5 bases and J by 1 base, with 14 bases left in between. The CDR3 is made up of 15 amino acids. Germline V gene data show CDR1 as LNHDA and CDR2 as SQIVND (reference sequence).

The count of this clone is one. This chain connects TRBV6-1 to TRBJ2-7; the D gene is possibly TRBD1 (6 bases). CDR1 MNHNS and CDR2 SASEGT come from the germline V gene. Trimming removed 8 bases at V and 0 bases at J, with 8 bases between. This CDR3 has 12 residues. The CDR3 reads CASRDISYEQYF. CDR3 sequence (DNA): TGTGCCAGCCGGGACATCTCCTACGAGCAGTACTTC.

This clone was seen a single time. V and J are TRBV10-2 and TRBJ2-7; D remains unclear. This CDR3 spans 12 amino acids. Germline loops: CDR1 WSHSY, CDR2 SAAADI. V was cut by 1 base and J by 7 bases, with 8 bases left in between. Here the CDR3 reads CASSELQPEQYF. DNA for the CDR3: TGCGCCAGCAGTGAGTTACAGCCGGAGCAGTACTTC.

This chain connects TRBV27 to TRBJ2-7; D is ambiguous. CDR3 size: 14 residues. V was pared by 2 bases and J by 2 bases, with 10 bases between. Germline CDR1 is MNHEY and CDR2 is SMNVEV (reference sequence). The DNA of the CDR3 is TGTGCCAGCAGTTTAGGGCTTTCCGCCTACGAGCAGTACTTC. It codes for CASSLGLSAYEQYF.

V and J are TRBV7-9 and TRBJ2-1; the match to TRBD2 covers 8 bases. V trimming: 5 bases; J trimming: 2 bases; junction bases outside the gene matches: 2. From germline, CDR1 is SEHNR and CDR2 FQNEAQ (reference sequence). This CDR3 has 14 residues. The CDR3 spells CASSPGLAYNEQFF. The DNA for the CDR3 is TGTGCCAGCAGCCCGGGACTAGCCTACAATGAGCAGTTCTTC. Supplemented by reference TRBV7-9 and TRBJ2-1, the full variable domain reads DTGVSQNPRHKITKRGQNVTFRCDPISEHNRLYWYRQTLGQGPEFLTYFQNEAQLEKSRLLSDRFSAERPKGSFSTLEIQRTEQGDSAMYLCASSPGLAYNEQFFGPGTRLTVL.

The chain joins TRBV6-1 to TRBJ2-4; a possible D gene is TRBD2 (6 bases). This CDR3 region has 12 residues. V lost 6 bases, J lost 6 bases, and 9 bases lay in between. CDR1 MNHNS and CDR2 SASEGT come from the germline V gene. The CDR3 loop reads CASSAGSNIQYF. The CDR3 DNA sequence: TGTGCCAGCAGCGCGGGGTCAAACATTCAGTACTTC.

This rearrangement joins TRBV18 to TRBJ2-2; TRBD2 is a possible D gene (6 bases). Trimming took 5 bases from V and 7 from J, leaving 23 bases between them. The CDR3 spans 17 residues. CDR1 is KGHSH, CDR2 LQKENI, per germline. The chain's CDR3 is CASSNSPPGVSDGELFF. CDR3 bases: TGTGCCAGCTCAAATTCCCCACCGGGGGTTTCAGACGGGGAGCTGTTTTTT.

V and J are TRBV7-9 and TRBJ1-1; TRBD1 aligns across 10 bases. This CDR3 has 17 amino acids. Per the germline V gene, CDR1 is SEHNR and CDR2 is FQNEAQ (reference sequence). V was clipped by 0 bases and J by 4 bases; unmatched bases: 8. CDR3 coding DNA: TGTGCCAGCAGCTTAGCCCATAGCCGGACAGGGGGCACTGAAGCTTTCTTT. This codes for CASSLAHSRTGGTEAFF.

J is TRBJ1-5 and V is TRBV28; possible D gene TRBD1, 5 bases. CDR3 size: 16 residues. The germline gives CDR1 MDHEN, CDR2 SYDVKM. The V end lost 3 bases, the J end lost 5 bases, and 17 bases lay between the germline ends. The CDR3 is CASSFPGGSFDQPQHF. The CDR3 DNA follows: TGTGCCAGCAGTTTCCCCGGGGGGTCCTTTGATCAGCCCCAGCATTTT. The full variable domain, its missing parts supplied by reference TRBV28 and TRBJ1-5, is DVKVTQSSRYLVKRTGEKVFLECVQDMDHENMFWYRQDPGLGLRLIYFSYDVKMKEKGDIPEGYSVSREKKERFSLILESASTNQTSMYLCASSFPGGSFDQPQHFGDGTRLSIL.

This clone was picked up a small number of times. The chain carries TRBV5-6 and TRBJ1-4, with D perhaps TRBD1 (6 bases). Germline lookup yields CDR1 SGHDT and CDR2 YYEEEE. CDR3 length: 16 amino acids. V shed 0 bases and J shed 2 bases, with 11 bases lying between them. The CDR3 region has the DNA TGTGCCAGCAGCTTGGCCCAGGGGTTCACTAATGAAAAACTGTTTTTT. Protein sequence: CASSLAQGFTNEKLFF.

The rearrangement links TRBV11-2 to TRBJ2-1, with 8 bases fitting TRBD2. J gave up 6 bases and V 3 bases, and 10 bases lay outside the gene matches. CDR1 is SGHAT and CDR2 is FQNNGV in the germline V gene. This CDR3 contains 16 residues. CDR3 nucleotide sequence: TGTGCCAGCAGCTTTTCCGGGGGGGGCCAAGGCAATGAGCAGTTCTTC. The encoded protein is CASSFSGGGQGNEQFF.

There are a few counts of this clone. V gene TRBV6-6 combines with J gene TRBJ1-6; 9 bases agree with TRBD1. CDR1 MNHNY and CDR2 SVGAGI come from the germline V gene (reference sequence). CDR3 length equals 15 residues. Losses at the gene ends were 0 bases for V and 8 bases for J; bases not matched to a gene: 2. The CDR3: CASSYSRDRDSPLHF. As DNA, the CDR3 is TGTGCCAGCAGTTACTCCCGGGACAGGGATTCACCCCTCCACTTT.

This rearrangement joins TRBV4-2 to TRBJ2-1; a weak D match, TRBD2 (7 bases). Germline V CDR1 and CDR2: LGHNA, YNFKEQ. Deletions cut 1 base from V and 9 bases from J, with 22 bases between. This CDR3 region has 17 residues. Here the CDR3 reads CASSQGFGLAEGGEQFF. The CDR3 nucleotides are TGTGCCAGCAGCCAAGGATTCGGTCTAGCGGAGGGGGGTGAGCAGTTCTTC.

The chain links TRBV7-6 to TRBJ2-3; the D is unclear. This CDR3 contains 13 residues. The V gene's germline CDR1 is SGHVS and CDR2 FNYEAQ. With 1 base removed from V and 5 bases from J, the gap between germline ends came to 7 bases. Here the CDR3 reads CASSLGAEDTQYF. DNA for the CDR3: TGTGCCAGCAGCTTAGGTGCGGAAGATACGCAGTATTTT.

V and J are TRBV6-5 and TRBJ2-5, with 10 bases that match TRBD2. Gene TRBJ2-7 matches the end of the DNA better, so the J call may be wrong. This CDR3 is 15 amino acids long. Germline-derived CDR1 and CDR2 are MNHEY and SVGAGI. The CDR3 is CASRWLAGASYEQYF. The CDR3, as DNA: TGTGCCAGCAGGTGGCTAGCGGGAGCCTCCTACGAGCAGTACTTC.

This sequence joins TRBV6-5 and TRBJ1-2; D is perhaps TRBD1 (6 bases). V dropped 6 bases and J dropped 6 bases, with 8 bases sitting between them. The CDR3 has 11 amino acids. From germline, CDR1 is MNHEY and CDR2 SVGAGI. For the CDR3, the DNA is TGTGCCAGCAGACAGGGAGATGGCTACACCTTC. Translation gives CASRQGDGYTF.

The chain joins TRBV5-4 to TRBJ2-1; 16 nucleotides agree with TRBD2. Trimming at V came to 4 bases and at J to 3 bases, leaving 7 bases not matched to a gene. CDR1 is SGHNT, CDR2 YYREEE, per germline (reference sequence). The CDR3 consists of 18 residues. CDR3 nucleotide sequence: TGTGCCAGCAGCCTCGGGGGACTAGCGGGGGGGATCTACAATGAGCAGTTCTTC. This gives the protein CASSLGGLAGGIYNEQFF.

The V and J genes are TRBV5-5 and TRBJ2-7; 7 nucleotides align to TRBD2. The CDR3 sequence is 17 residues long. Losses at the gene ends were 2 bases for V and 0 bases for J; bases not matched to a gene: 11. The germline V gene has CDR1 SGHKS and CDR2 YYEKEE (reference sequence). The CDR3 loop is CASSFPLSGKGSYEQYF. Here the CDR3 DNA reads TGTGCCAGCAGCTTTCCCCTAAGCGGGAAGGGCTCCTACGAGCAGTACTTC.

The chain recombines TRBV5-1 with TRBJ2-2, with a weak D call TRBD2 (6 bases). V lost 1 base and J 4 bases, leaving 14 bases between the germline ends. Germline loops: CDR1 SGHRS, CDR2 YFSETQ. The CDR3 sequence is 16 residues long. Here the CDR3 DNA reads TGCGCCAGCAGCTTGTCAGTAGCGGCCGGCACCGGGGAGCTGTTTTTT. Translating gives CASSLSVAAGTGELFF.

This chain uses TRBV6-6 with TRBJ2-1; 15 bases line up with TRBD2. The V gene's germline CDR1 is MNHNY and CDR2 SVGAGI (reference sequence). J was trimmed by 8 bases and V by 10 bases; bases with no gene match: 6. This CDR3 is built from 14 residues. CDR3 nucleotide sequence: TGTGCCACCGCACGGACTAGCGGGGGGGATGAGCAGTTCTTC. Translating gives CATARTSGGDEQFF.

The chain uses TRBV19 and TRBJ1-1; D is undetermined. CDR3 length: 13 residues. CDR1 and CDR2 from the germline V gene are LNHDA and SQIVND (reference sequence). V lost 8 bases and J 4 bases, leaving 14 bases between the germline ends. The chain's CDR3 is CASGMGGGTEAFF. CDR3 in DNA: TGTGCCAGTGGAATGGGAGGTGGCACTGAAGCTTTCTTT.

This clone was recorded a few times. The CDR3 region has the DNA TGCAGCGAAGAGACAGGGGGGGCTGGAAACACCATATATTTT. It encodes CSEETGGAGNTIYF. This chain links TRBV29-1 with TRBJ1-3; 9 nucleotides agree with TRBD1. The CDR3 runs 14 residues. CDR1 is SQVTM, CDR2 ANQGSEA, per germline. V dropped 7 bases and J dropped 2; count of bases not matched to a gene: 6.

The J gene is TRBJ1-2, the V gene TRBV18; the D is unclear. CDR1 and CDR2 (germline): KGHSH, LQKENI. V was trimmed by 6 bases and J by 8 bases, leaving 10 bases between them. This CDR3 is built from 11 residues. The CDR3 sequence: CASSPGNGYTF. CDR3 nucleotides: TGTGCCAGCTCCCCAGGCAACGGCTACACCTTC.

V gene TRBV11-2 combines with J gene TRBJ2-1; D is undetermined. In germline, CDR1 is SGHAT, CDR2 FQNNGV. The V end was cut by 0 bases, the J end by 5 bases, with 11 bases between. The CDR3 sequence is 15 residues long. The CDR3 sequence: CASSLEGGINNEQFF. CDR3 nucleotides: TGTGCCAGCAGCTTAGAAGGCGGAATAAACAATGAGCAGTTCTTC.

This chain links TRBV11-2 with TRBJ2-4; D might be TRBD1 (5 bases). V was pared by 1 base and J by 7 bases, with 11 bases between. The germline gives CDR1 SGHAT, CDR2 FQNNGV. This CDR3 spans 14 amino acids. CDR3 protein: CASSLVAGMNIQYF. The CDR3 region has the DNA TGTGCCAGCAGCTTAGTCGCAGGGATGAACATTCAGTACTTC. Variable domain in full (rest from reference TRBV11-2 and TRBJ2-4): EAGVAQSPRYKIIEKRQSVAFWCNPISGHATLYWYQQILGQGPKLLIQFQNNGVVDDSQLPKDRFSAERLKGVDSTLKIQPAKLEDSAVYLCASSLVAGMNIQYFGAGTRLSVL.

This clone was observed a handful of times. The chain couples TRBV5-1 to TRBJ1-2; TRBD1 aligns across 9 bases. CDR1 and CDR2 (germline): SGHRS, YFSETQ. The length of the CDR3 is 18 residues. V dropped 4 bases and J dropped 6; count of bases not matched to a gene: 19. The CDR3 sequence is CASSQTPQGQGIQNGYTF. The DNA of the CDR3 is TGCGCCAGCAGCCAAACTCCACAAGGACAGGGGATTCAAAATGGCTACACCTTC.

This chain's CDR3 is CSVEGLTGGGANYGYTF. The CDR3 region has the DNA TGCAGCGTTGAAGGCCTGACAGGGGGGGGAGCTAACTATGGCTACACCTTC. The chain combines TRBV29-1 with TRBJ1-2; TRBD1 aligns across 9 bases. The V gene end was trimmed by 1 base and the J gene end by 0 bases; junction bases not matched to a gene: 9. Germline V CDR1 and CDR2: SQVTM, ANQGSEA. There are 17 residues in the CDR3.

This chain connects TRBV18 to TRBJ1-2; weak D call: TRBD1 (6 bases). The CDR3 has 14 residues. The V end lost 1 base, the J end lost 11 bases, and 17 bases lay between the germline ends. Germline V gene sequence: CDR1 KGHSH, CDR2 LQKENI. CDR3 nucleotide sequence: TGTGCCAGCTCACCACGGCCAGGGGACTATGTTTACACCTTC. Its protein product is CASSPRPGDYVYTF.

The genes are TRBV30 and TRBJ1-2; D not resolved. Trimming shortened V by 0 bases and J by 6 bases, and 8 bases separated the two germline ends. The CDR3 loop spans 12 amino acids. The germline gives CDR1 GTSNPN, CDR2 SVGIG (reference sequence). In DNA, the CDR3 is TGTGCCTGGAGTGTAATCGGAGATGGCTACACCTTC. It codes for CAWSVIGDGYTF.

This chain uses TRBV6-6 with TRBJ2-7, with 8 nucleotides matching TRBD2. The CDR3 totals 16 residues. V lost 2 bases and J lost 5; bases outside the gene matches: 11. Germline V gene data show CDR1 as MNHNY and CDR2 as SVGAGI (reference sequence). CDR3 amino acids: CASSYLTAGRGDEQYF. The CDR3 region has the DNA TGTGCCAGCAGTTACCTTACCGCGGGGCGGGGGGACGAGCAGTACTTC.

CDR3 sequence (DNA): TGTGCCAGCAGCTACTGCAATAGCAATCAGCCCCAGCATTTT. It encodes CASSYCNSNQPQHF. V is TRBV5-5 and J is TRBJ1-5; D remains unclear. V shed 3 bases and J shed 0 bases, with 7 bases lying between them. This CDR3 is built from 14 residues. Germline-derived CDR1 and CDR2 are SGHKS and YYEKEE (reference sequence).